The 11 T cell receptor beta chains presented below share a single source sample, sequenced in a study of CD4+ T cells in melanoma. Here immunoSEQ multiplex PCR was the method, and the copy in TCRdb shows in-frame clones only, minus some. Among more than 110,000 clones listed, around 90% were seen once. These receptors were collected from a human donor with melanoma.

The chain is built from TRBV11-2 and TRBJ1-2, with D perhaps TRBD1 (5 bases). Trimming cost V 5 bases and J 2 bases, with 18 bases left between them. From germline, CDR1 is SGHAT and CDR2 FQNNGV. The length of the CDR3 is 16 residues. CDR3 bases: TGTGCCAGCAGCAAGGCAGGGTGGATTGCGAACTATGGCTACACCTTC. This gives the protein CASSKAGWIANYGYTF.

This clone was recorded only once. The chain couples TRBV7-8 to TRBJ1-5, with D hard to call. CDR3 size: 14 residues. Germline loops: CDR1 SGHVS, CDR2 FQNEAQ. V was shortened by 3 bases and J by 4 bases, with 10 bases between the two germline ends. The CDR3 nucleotides read TGTGCCAGCAGCTTGGATACTCAAAATCAGCCCCAGCATTTT. Residues: CASSLDTQNQPQHF.

This chain joins TRBV6-6 and TRBJ1-2, with D perhaps TRBD1 (5 bases). Germline values: CDR1 MNHNY, CDR2 SVGAGI (reference sequence). This CDR3 spans 12 amino acids. Trimming pared 6 bases from V and 3 bases from J, leaving 8 bases between. The CDR3: CASSQTDYGYTF. CDR3 nucleotide sequence: TGTGCCAGCAGCCAGACAGACTATGGCTACACCTTC.

The chain recombines TRBV12-5 with TRBJ1-1, with 7 bases matching TRBD1. Germline V gene sequence: CDR1 LGHNT, CDR2 FRNRAP. This CDR3 comprises 12 residues. J gave up 10 bases and V 1 base, and 3 bases lay outside the gene matches. Written as DNA, the CDR3 is TGTGCTAGTGGTTTGGGACAGGGACGAGCTTTCTTT. Its protein is CASGLGQGRAFF.

The chain is built from TRBV2 and TRBJ1-5, with D perhaps TRBD1 (5 bases). V lost 2 bases and J 5 bases, leaving 10 bases between the germline ends. Germline V gene data show CDR1 as SNHLY and CDR2 as FYNNEI. The CDR3 length is 14 residues. The CDR3 loop is CASSEQGRDQPQHF. The CDR3 nucleotides read TGTGCCAGCAGTGAACAGGGCCGGGATCAGCCCCAGCATTTT.

This clone was counted a single time. The J gene is TRBJ1-1, the V gene TRBV6-1; the D is unclear. Germline loops: CDR1 MNHNS, CDR2 SASEGT. Trimming took off 2 bases at V and 0 bases at J, with 7 bases between the two ends. This CDR3 is built from 14 residues. CDR3 amino acids: CASSEQNMNTEAFF. The CDR3 region has the DNA TGTGCCAGCAGTGAACAGAACATGAACACTGAAGCTTTCTTT.

The rearrangement uses TRBV5-1 and TRBJ1-2; D is possibly TRBD1 (5 bases). The CDR3 is 15 amino acids. Germline V gives CDR1 SGHRS, CDR2 YFSETQ. Deletions cut 0 bases from V and 0 bases from J, with 9 bases between. The CDR3 spells CASSLAGAPNYGYTF. CDR3 DNA: TGCGCCAGCAGCTTGGCCGGGGCTCCTAACTATGGCTACACCTTC. The whole variable domain, filled in from reference TRBV5-1 and TRBJ1-2, reads KAGVTQTPRYLIKTRGQQVTLSCSPISGHRSVSWYQQTPGQGLQFLFEYFSETQRNKGNFPGRFSGRQFSNSRSEMNVSTLELGDSALYLCASSLAGAPNYGYTFGSGTRLTVV.

This clone was counted between two and nine times. Other DNA sequences in the sample encode the same CDR3. The chain couples TRBV15 to TRBJ2-7, with unresolved D. There are 14 residues in the CDR3. Trimming stripped 0 bases from V and 2 bases from J, with 8 bases between. Germline V lookup: CDR1 LNHNV, CDR2 YYDKDF (reference sequence). Written as DNA, the CDR3 is TGTGCCACCAGCAGAGATCCCGGAGCCTACGAGCAGTACTTC. Translation gives CATSRDPGAYEQYF.

V usage is TRBV6-1 and J usage is TRBJ1-5, with TRBD1 matching over 7 bases. The germline CDR1 and CDR2 sequences are MNHNS and SASEGT. V lost 7 bases and J lost 7; bases outside the gene matches: 7. This CDR3 is built from 13 residues. The CDR3 DNA follows: TGTGCCAGCAACCAAGACAGGGTACAGCCCCAGCATTTT. Translated, it gives CASNQDRVQPQHF.

Worth noting for this clone: Other DNA sequences of this sample code for an identical CDR3. The chain couples TRBV10-3 to TRBJ1-2; D is perhaps TRBD1 (5 bases). The ends were cut back, 2 bases at V and 1 base at J, with 5 bases in the middle. This CDR3 contains 13 residues. Germline values: CDR1 ENHRY, CDR2 SYGVKD. CDR3 amino acids: CAISEDSNYGYTF. The CDR3 nucleotides read TGTGCCATCAGTGAGGACAGTAACTATGGCTACACCTTC.

A single count supports this clone. This chain connects TRBV2 to TRBJ2-3, with D hard to call. Per the germline V gene, CDR1 is SNHLY and CDR2 is FYNNEI. Trimming stripped 6 bases from V and 6 bases from J, with 10 bases between. The CDR3 runs 12 residues. This chain's CDR3 is CASSPSEDTQYF. The CDR3 DNA reads as TGTGCCAGCAGCCCTAGTGAGGATACGCAGTATTTT.